The clone carrying this TCR beta chain came up many times. Its antigen is unknown. This entry is derived from a study of breast tumors, draining lymph nodes, adjacent tissues. Study results and limitations: Data fit most tumor T cells coming from lymph node, expanding in tumor. Tumors had less TCR diversity than lymph nodes, more than nontumor tissue.

Breast cancer patients provided tissue from their axillary draining lymph nodes. The CDR3 sequence is 15 residues long. In germline, CDR1 is SGHVS, CDR2 FQNEAQ. V dropped 4 bases and J dropped 6 bases, with 17 bases sitting between them. TCRdb fed the multiplex PCR reads into MiXCR, producing one record per CDR3 protein. The data contain 150,000 to 250,000 distinct CDR3 sequences, approximately 31% of them singletons. The sequencing input was axillary lymph node tissue. The sequence derives from a female donor with breast cancer. Some clones in this sample may be carry-over from other donors' samples. The chain uses TRBV7-8 and TRBJ2-3, with D perhaps matching TRBD2 (6 bases). CDR3 bases: TGTGCCAGCAGCTCTCGGGGGACCCCCGTGGATACGCAGTATTTT. Amino acids: CASSSRGTPVDTQYF.